Listed below are T cell receptor beta chains from one sample, sequenced in a study of post-analysis software for immune sequencing data. Each CDR3 protein gets one entry after TCRdb re-called the PCR reads with MiXCR. Of about 460,000 distinct CDR3 sequences detected, roughly 45% appear once; the ten largest clones hold about 12%. Sequencing used blood. These receptors were taken from a girl aged 5-17 years with multiple sclerosis. The CDR3 runs from the conserved cysteine through the conserved F or W.

j_call v_call cdr3_aa
TRBJ1-1 TRBV28 CASSLRGSMNTEAFF
NA TRBV7-2 CASSPNPNGAYEQYF
TRBJ2-7 TRBV2 CASSEAVGYEQYF
TRBJ1-2 TRBV5-6 CASSSGEFYGYTF
TRBJ1-3 TRBV12-3/TRBV12-4 CASRVLLGQALSGNTIYF
TRBJ1-6 TRBV12-3/TRBV12-4 CASRQGSSYNSPLHF
TRBJ2-7 TRBV12-3/TRBV12-4 CASSPARGGGEQYF
TRBJ2-3 TRBV11-2 CASSPGTGGIGTQYF
TRBJ2-7 TRBV12-3/TRBV12-4 CASSLRQGAYEQYF
TRBJ2-5 TRBV12-3/TRBV12-4 CASSNGIMETQYF
NA TRBV5-1 CASSSGQGPGEQYF